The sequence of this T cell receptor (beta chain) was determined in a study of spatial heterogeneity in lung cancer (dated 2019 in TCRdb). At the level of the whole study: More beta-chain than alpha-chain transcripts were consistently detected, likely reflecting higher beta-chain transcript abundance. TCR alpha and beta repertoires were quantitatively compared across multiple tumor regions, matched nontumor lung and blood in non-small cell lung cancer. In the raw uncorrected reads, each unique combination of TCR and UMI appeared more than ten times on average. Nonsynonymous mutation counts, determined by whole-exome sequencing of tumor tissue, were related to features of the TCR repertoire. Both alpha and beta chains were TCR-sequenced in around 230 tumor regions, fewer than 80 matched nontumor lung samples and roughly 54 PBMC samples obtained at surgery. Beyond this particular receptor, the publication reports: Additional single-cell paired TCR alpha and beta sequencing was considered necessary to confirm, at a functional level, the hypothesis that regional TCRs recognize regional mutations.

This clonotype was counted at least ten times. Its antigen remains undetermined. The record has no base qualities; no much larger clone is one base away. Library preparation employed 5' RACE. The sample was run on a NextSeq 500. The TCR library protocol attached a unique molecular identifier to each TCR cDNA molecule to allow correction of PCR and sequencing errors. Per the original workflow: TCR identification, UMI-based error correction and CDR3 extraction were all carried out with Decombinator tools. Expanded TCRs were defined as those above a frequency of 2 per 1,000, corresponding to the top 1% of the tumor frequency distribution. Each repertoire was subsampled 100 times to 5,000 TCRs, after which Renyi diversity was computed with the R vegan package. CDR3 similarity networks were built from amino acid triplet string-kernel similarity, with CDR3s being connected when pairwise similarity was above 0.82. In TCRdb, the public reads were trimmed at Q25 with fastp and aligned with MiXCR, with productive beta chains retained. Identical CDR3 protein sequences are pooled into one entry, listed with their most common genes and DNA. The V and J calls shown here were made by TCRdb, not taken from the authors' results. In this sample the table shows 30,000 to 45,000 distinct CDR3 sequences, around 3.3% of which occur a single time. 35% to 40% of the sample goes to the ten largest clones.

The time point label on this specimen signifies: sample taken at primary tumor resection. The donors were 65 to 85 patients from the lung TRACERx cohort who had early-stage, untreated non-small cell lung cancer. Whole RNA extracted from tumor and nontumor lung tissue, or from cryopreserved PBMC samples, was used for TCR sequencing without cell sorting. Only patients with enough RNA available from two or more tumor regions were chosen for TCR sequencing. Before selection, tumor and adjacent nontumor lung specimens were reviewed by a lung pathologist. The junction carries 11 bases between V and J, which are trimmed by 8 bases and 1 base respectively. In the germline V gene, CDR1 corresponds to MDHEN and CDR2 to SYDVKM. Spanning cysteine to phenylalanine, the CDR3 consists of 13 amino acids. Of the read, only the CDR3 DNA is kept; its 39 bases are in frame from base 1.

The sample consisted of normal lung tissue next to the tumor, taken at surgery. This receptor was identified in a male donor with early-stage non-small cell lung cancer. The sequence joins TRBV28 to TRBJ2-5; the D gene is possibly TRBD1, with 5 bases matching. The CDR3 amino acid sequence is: CASARDSQETQYF. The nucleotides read TGTGCCAGCGCCCGAGACAGCCAAGAGACCCAGTACTTC.